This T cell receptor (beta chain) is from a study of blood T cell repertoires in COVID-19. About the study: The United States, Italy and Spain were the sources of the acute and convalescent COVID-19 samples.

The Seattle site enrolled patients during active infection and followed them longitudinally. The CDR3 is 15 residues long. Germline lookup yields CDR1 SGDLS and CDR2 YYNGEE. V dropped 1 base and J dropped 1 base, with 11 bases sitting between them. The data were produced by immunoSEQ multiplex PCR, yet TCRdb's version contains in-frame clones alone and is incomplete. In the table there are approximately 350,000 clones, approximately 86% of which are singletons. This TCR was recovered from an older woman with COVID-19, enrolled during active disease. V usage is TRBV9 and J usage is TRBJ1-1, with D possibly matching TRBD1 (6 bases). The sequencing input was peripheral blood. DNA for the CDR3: TGTGCCAGCAGCGTACTACAGGGCGCGAACACTGAAGCTTTCTTT. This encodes CASSVLQGANTEAFF. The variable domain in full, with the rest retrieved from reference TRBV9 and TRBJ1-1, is DSGVTQTPKHLITATGQRVTLRCSPRSGDLSVYWYQQSLDQGLQFLIQYYNGEERAKGNILERFSAQQFPDLHSELNLSSLELGDSALYFCASSVLQGANTEAFFGQGTRLTVV.